The 22 T cell receptor beta chains given below trace back to one sample, sequenced in a study of regulatory T cells in long-lasting Graves disease. CDR3-region Arm-PCR and iRepertoire HTBI primers produced the TCR beta libraries. Each CDR3 protein is one row after TCRdb ran MiXCR on the multiplex PCR reads. The table shows 350,000 to 550,000 distinct CDR3 sequences, with 12% to 15% occurring only once. Time point reported: newly diagnosed GD, antithyroid drugs for less than 3 months. PBMC-derived RNA was used for the TCR library. These data also formed part of another study, on T cells in Graves' hyperthyroidism and ophthalmopathy.

Sequencing used peripheral blood mononuclear cells (PBMCs), obtained at new diagnosis, from a patient treated with antithyroid drugs. The source of these receptors is a woman aged 45-60 years with Graves disease.

This clonotype was detected only a few times. J is TRBJ2-7 and V is TRBV6-1; 8 positions match TRBD1. Trimming took 7 bases from V and 1 from J; bases not matched to a gene: 6. The CDR3 has 14 residues. CDR1 is MNHNS, CDR2 SASEGT, per germline. In DNA form, the CDR3 reads TGTGCCAGCACCACAAGGACAGGGTCCTACGAGCAGTACTTC. It codes for CASTTRTGSYEQYF.

The V and J genes are TRBV29-1 and TRBJ2-1, with a tentative D call TRBD2 (6 bases). The CDR3 is made up of 15 amino acids. V was trimmed by 0 bases and J by 10 bases, leaving 19 bases between them. CDR1 is SQVTM and CDR2 is ANQGSEA in the germline V gene. CDR3 amino acids: CSVEDGGALVLEQFF. CDR3 DNA sequence: TGCAGCGTTGAAGATGGAGGGGCTCTTGTATTGGAGCAGTTCTTC.

This clonotype was seen a handful of times. A much larger clone sits a single nucleotide away, making a read error possible. J is TRBJ1-2 and V is TRBV28; D is ambiguous. The CDR3 has 16 amino acids. Germline loops: CDR1 MDHEN, CDR2 SYDVKM. The CDR3 loop is CASSLFPSWGAYGHTF. The CDR3 DNA follows: TGTGCCAGCAGTTTATTCCCAAGTTGGGGAGCTTATGGCCACACCTTC.

This clonotype came up many times. The V call is TRBV24-1, the J call TRBJ1-1; 9 positions match TRBD1. This CDR3 region has 12 residues. With 9 bases clipped from V and 8 bases from J, the junction kept 6 bases outside the gene matches. CDR1 is KGHDR and CDR2 is SFDVKD in the germline V gene. The CDR3 protein is CATSGQGIEAFF. The CDR3, as DNA: TGTGCCACCTCAGGACAGGGGATAGAAGCTTTCTTT.

By frequency in the sample, this clonotype is medium-sized. The chain joins TRBV7-8 to TRBJ2-3; TRBD2 agrees at 12 bases. This CDR3 is 16 amino acids long. Per the germline V gene, CDR1 is SGHVS and CDR2 is FQNEAQ. V was clipped by 4 bases and J by 4 bases; unmatched bases: 6. The CDR3 reads CASSSLAGGQSDTQYF. The DNA of the CDR3 is TGTGCCAGCAGCTCCCTAGCGGGAGGGCAGTCAGATACGCAGTATTTT.

This clonotype was counted a few times. The V call is TRBV27, the J call TRBJ2-7, with D tentatively TRBD1 or TRBD2 (7 bases each). V was pared by 4 bases and J by 5 bases, with 18 bases between. The CDR3 extends over 15 amino acids. Germline CDR1 and CDR2: MNHEY and SMNVEV (reference sequence). The CDR3 loop reads CASSSGGGGRDEQYF. In DNA form, the CDR3 reads TGTGCCAGCAGTTCAGGGGGGGGGGGCAGGGACGAGCAGTACTTC.

This clonotype was picked up many times. The V and J genes are TRBV12-3 or TRBV12-4 and TRBJ2-5; no clear D. The CDR3 runs to 12 residues. Between the trimmed V and J ends, which lost 5 bases and 2 bases, there was a span of 6 bases. CDR3 in DNA: TGTGCCAGCAGTGGTCGACAAGAGACCCAGTACTTC. This sequence encodes CASSGRQETQYF.

This clonotype was detected ten times or more. The V and J genes are TRBV18 and TRBJ1-1; D gene ambiguous. The germline gives CDR1 KGHSH, CDR2 LQKENI. This CDR3 is 14 amino acids long. Deletions cut 4 bases from V and 2 bases from J, with 11 bases between. The CDR3, as DNA: TGTGCCAGCTCACTCGGTGCAGGAAACACTGAAGCTTTCTTT. Its translation: CASSLGAGNTEAFF.

There are many counts of this clonotype. The chain uses TRBV7-9 and TRBJ2-7; the D gene could be TRBD1 or TRBD2 (5 bases each). Trimming shortened V by 6 bases and J by 6 bases, and 18 bases separated the two germline ends. CDR1 is SEHNR and CDR2 is FQNEAQ in the germline V gene (reference sequence). This CDR3 has 14 residues. The CDR3 nucleotides are TGTGCCAGCAGTCCGGGGCCTCGCCGGGGCGAGCAGTACTTC. It encodes CASSPGPRRGEQYF.

At least ten counts were recorded for this clonotype. The V call is TRBV10-3, the J call TRBJ2-5; D unclear. The CDR3 is made up of 12 amino acids. Germline V gene data show CDR1 as ENHRY and CDR2 as SYGVKD. The V end lost 3 bases, the J end lost 5 bases, and 7 bases lay between the germline ends. In DNA form, the CDR3 reads TGTGCCATCAGTGAAGGAACGGAGACCCAGTACTTC. The encoded protein is CAISEGTETQYF.

The sample holds many counts of this clonotype. This rearrangement joins TRBV20-1 to TRBJ2-7, with TRBD1 matching 8 bases. V lost 0 bases, J lost 3 bases, and 7 bases stayed unmatched. Germline-derived CDR1 and CDR2 are DFQATT and SNEGSKA (reference sequence). There are 15 residues in the CDR3. The CDR3 sequence: CSARDITGTGYEQYF. The CDR3 DNA reads TGCAGTGCTAGAGATATCACGGGGACAGGCTACGAGCAGTACTTC.

This clonotype occurred a few times. With only one base between it and a far larger clone, this is likely a read error. The V gene is TRBV7-3, the J gene TRBJ2-1, with 13 bases matching TRBD2. The CDR3 is 17 residues long. Germline lookup yields CDR1 SGHTA and CDR2 FQGTGA. Trimming cost V 4 bases and J 10 bases; bases outside gene matches: 13. The CDR3 is CASSSAGLAGDLGEQFF. CDR3 nucleotide sequence: TGTGCCAGCAGCTCCGCCGGACTAGCGGGAGATTTGGGCGAGCAGTTCTTC.

This clonotype was observed many times. This CDR3 is CASSLATGSKEAFF. CDR3 DNA: TGTGCCAGCAGTTTAGCGACCGGATCTAAAGAAGCTTTCTTT. The V and J genes are TRBV12-3 or TRBV12-4 and TRBJ1-1; D gene unclear. The CDR3 consists of 14 residues. V gave up 0 bases and J gave up 8 bases, with 13 bases separating them.

The chain is built from TRBV6-1 and TRBJ1-5, with a possible D match to TRBD1 (6 bases). Deletions cut 5 bases from V and 3 bases from J, with 11 bases between. The CDR3 is 14 residues long. The germline V gene encodes CDR1 MNHNS and CDR2 SASEGT. CDR3 residues: CASSQQGYNQPQHF. The DNA for the CDR3 is TGTGCCAGCAGTCAACAGGGTTACAATCAGCCCCAGCATTTT.

Only one count was recorded for this clonotype. A much larger clone lies one base from this, so it may be a read error. The CDR3 carries no conserved terminal phenylalanine or tryptophan, so it likely arises from a read error. The chain uses TRBV3-1 and TRBJ2-7; D gene ambiguous. This CDR3 spans 14 amino acids. Trimming stripped 2 bases from V and 2 bases from J, with 10 bases between. Germline V gene lookup returns CDR1 LGHDT and CDR2 YNNKEL (reference sequence). CDR3 in amino acids: CASSQSLGPYEQYL. In DNA form, the CDR3 reads TGTGCCAGCAGCCAATCTTTGGGCCCCTACGAGCAGTACCTC.

This clonotype was observed a handful of times. The chain joins TRBV3-1 to TRBJ2-7, with unresolved D. CDR3 length: 14 residues. Germline V gives CDR1 LGHDT, CDR2 YNNKEL (reference sequence). V was shortened by 1 base and J by 2 bases, with 9 bases between the two germline ends. The CDR3: CASSQVSGPYEQYF. The CDR3 region has the DNA TGTGCCAGCAGCCAAGTTTCTGGGCCCTACGAGCAGTACTTC.

There are many counts of this clonotype. J is TRBJ2-1 and V is TRBV3-1; D remains unclear. CDR1 and CDR2 (germline): LGHDT, YNNKEL (reference sequence). The CDR3 has 15 amino acids. Trimming stripped 0 bases from V and 0 bases from J, with 6 bases between. CDR3 nucleotides: TGTGCCAGCAGCCAAGAGCTTGGCTCCTACAATGAGCAGTTCTTC. Its translation is CASSQELGSYNEQFF.

Concerning this clonotype: A much larger clone sits a single nucleotide away, making a read error possible. The chain is built from TRBV6-2 or TRBV6-3 and TRBJ2-3; TRBD2 matches at 10 bases. TRBJ2-7 matches the DNA end more closely, so the J call is doubtful. The CDR3 totals 18 residues. Germline V gene data show CDR1 as MNHEY and CDR2 as SVGEGT. The CDR3 loop is CASSPRDSQREGYNEQYF. CDR3 DNA sequence: TGTGCCAGCAGTCCCAGGGACAGCCAGCGGGAGGGATACAATGAGCAGTACTTC.

This clonotype was observed many times. The V call is TRBV7-3, the J call TRBJ2-3; TRBD1 matches at 8 bases. CDR3 length equals 14 residues. CDR1 SGHTA and CDR2 FQGTGA come from the germline V gene. Trimming cost V 7 bases and J 1 base; bases outside gene matches: 4. DNA of the CDR3: TGTGCCAGCACCCCGACAGGGGGCACAGATACGCAGTATTTT. Amino acid sequence: CASTPTGGTDTQYF.

This clonotype was counted at least ten times. The chain has TRBV30 and TRBJ2-7; 7 bases are a match to TRBD1. This CDR3 region has 12 residues. V shed 8 bases, J shed 5 bases, and the junction held 9 bases outside the gene matches. Germline V gene data show CDR1 as GTSNPN and CDR2 as SVGIG (reference sequence). The CDR3 nucleotides are TGTGCCGCTAGGGTAGGGGGCCACGAGCAGTACTTC. It codes for CAARVGGHEQYF. The whole variable domain, filled in from reference TRBV30 and TRBJ2-7, reads SQTIHQWPATLVQPVGSPLSLECTVEGTSNPNLYWYRQAAGRGLQLLFYSVGIGQISSEVPQNLSASRPQDRQFILSSKKLLLSDSGFYLCAARVGGHEQYFGPGTRLTVT.

This clonotype turned up a few times. The rearrangement uses TRBV3-1 and TRBJ2-7; maybe TRBD2 (6 bases). Per germline, CDR1 LGHDT and CDR2 YNNKEL (reference sequence). The length of the CDR3 is 17 residues. Trimming took off 4 bases at V and 2 bases at J, with 21 bases between the two ends. The DNA of the CDR3 is TGTGCCAGCAGCCTGGGGCTAAAACGGGGGTTTACCTACGAGCAGTACTTC. Its protein product is CASSLGLKRGFTYEQYF.

V gene TRBV6-1 combines with J gene TRBJ2-1; D perhaps matches TRBD2 (5 bases). Germline-derived CDR1 and CDR2 are MNHNS and SASEGT. The V end was cut by 8 bases, the J end by 3 bases, with 14 bases between. This CDR3 is built from 14 residues. The CDR3 nucleotides are TGTGCCAGCGGAGGCTCCCTAAGCTACAATGAGCAGTTCTTC. Translated, it gives CASGGSLSYNEQFF.